This T cell receptor (beta chain) stems from a study of T cells in Graves' hyperthyroidism and ophthalmopathy. Germline values: CDR1 SGHTA, CDR2 FQGTGA. J gave up 3 bases and V 3 bases, and 3 bases lay outside the gene matches. There are 16 residues in the CDR3. Many counts were recorded for this clonotype. No antigen is known for it. Study-level points and caveats: The model made its ophthalmopathy prediction, and onset followed a median approximately 7 months later.

Template material for amplifying TCR beta CDR3 regions consisted of RNA transcripts. TCR CDR3 underwent first-round RT-PCR with the HTBI primer set. From the multiplex PCR reads, TCRdb called clonotypes with MiXCR, one entry per CDR3 protein. The data show under 550,000 distinct CDR3 sequences, with around 15% seen just once and 4% to 6.5% held by the top ten. Hyperthyroidism, newly diagnosed and lasting under 2 months, affected patients aged 18 to 65. Sequenced: blood. This clonotype originated in a woman between 18 and 29 years old with Graves' hyperthyroidism. V and J are TRBV7-3 and TRBJ2-5; 14 nucleotides match TRBD2. In DNA, the CDR3 is TGTGCCAGCAGCTTGACGGGACTAGCGGGAGAAGAGACCCAGTACTTC. Translated: CASSLTGLAGEETQYF.